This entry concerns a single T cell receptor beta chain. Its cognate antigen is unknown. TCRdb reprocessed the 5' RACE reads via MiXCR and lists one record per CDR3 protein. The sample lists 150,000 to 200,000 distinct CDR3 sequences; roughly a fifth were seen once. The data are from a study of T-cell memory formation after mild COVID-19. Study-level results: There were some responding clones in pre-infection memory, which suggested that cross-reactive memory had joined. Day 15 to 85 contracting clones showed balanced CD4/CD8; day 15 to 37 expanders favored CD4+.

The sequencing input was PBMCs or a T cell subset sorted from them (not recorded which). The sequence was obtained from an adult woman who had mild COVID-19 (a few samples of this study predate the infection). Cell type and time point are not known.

CDR3 DNA sequence: TGTGCCAGCAGTCCTGTCTTAGGGAGCTCCTACAATGAGCAGTTCTTC. Amino acid sequence: CASSPVLGSSYNEQFF. The chain employs TRBV7-2 and TRBJ2-1; D is possibly TRBD2 (5 bases). The CDR3 has 16 residues. The V gene lost 6 bases and the J gene lost 0 bases, with 15 bases spanning the gap. Per germline, CDR1 SGHTA and CDR2 FQGNSA.